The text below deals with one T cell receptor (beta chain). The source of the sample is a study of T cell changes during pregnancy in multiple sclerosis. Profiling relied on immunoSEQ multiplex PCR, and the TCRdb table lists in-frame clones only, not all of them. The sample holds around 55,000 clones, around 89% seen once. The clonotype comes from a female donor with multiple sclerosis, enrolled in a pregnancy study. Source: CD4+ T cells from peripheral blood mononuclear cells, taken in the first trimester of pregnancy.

The CDR3 reads CASRTSGTSYEQYF. In DNA, the CDR3 is TGTGCCAGCAGAACGAGCGGGACCTCCTACGAGCAGTACTTC. The J gene is TRBJ2-7, the V gene TRBV6-6, with 7 bases fitting TRBD2. The CDR3 totals 14 residues. V shed 6 bases, J shed 0 bases, and the junction held 5 bases outside the gene matches. The germline V gene encodes CDR1 MNHNY and CDR2 SVGAGI (reference sequence).